These 16 T cell receptor beta chains were all obtained from the same sample, sequenced in a study of beta chain features in type 1 diabetes. The study, taken as a whole, reports: In all four CD4+ subsets, TCRB CDR3 length was significantly, moderately reduced in type 1 diabetes.

Of the isolated RNA, all was reverse transcribed, and so the sequenced material was expressed TCRB transcripts. Sequencing was performed with immunoSEQ multiplex PCR; in TCRdb, only in-frame clones are kept and a portion is missing. The sample holds 350,000 to 400,000 clones, 10% to 15% seen once. Their antigens are not known. Sequenced: naive CD4+ T cells from blood. The receptors come from a woman aged 18-29 years with type 1 diabetes.

The chain has TRBV28 and TRBJ2-5; D perhaps matches TRBD1 (5 bases). The CDR3 loop spans 14 amino acids. Per germline, CDR1 MDHEN and CDR2 SYDVKM. V was shortened by 4 bases and J by 2 bases, with 11 bases between the two germline ends. The CDR3 is CASSSPDNQETQYF. In DNA form, the CDR3 reads TGTGCCAGCAGTTCGCCGGACAATCAAGAGACCCAGTACTTC. Full variable domain (missing parts from reference TRBV28 and TRBJ2-5): DVKVTQSSRYLVKRTGEKVFLECVQDMDHENMFWYRQDPGLGLRLIYFSYDVKMKEKGDIPEGYSVSREKKERFSLILESASTNQTSMYLCASSSPDNQETQYFGPGTRLLVL.

The CDR3 sequence is CASSLTLGPAGYTF. CDR3 DNA sequence: TGTGCCAGCAGCCTAACATTGGGGCCGGCGGGCTACACCTTC. The chain uses TRBV7-2 and TRBJ1-2; TRBD1 might be the D (5 bases). Trimming took 5 bases from V and 8 from J, leaving 18 bases between them. Germline V lookup: CDR1 SGHTA, CDR2 FQGNSA. The CDR3 sequence is 14 residues long.

This clone was detected only a few times. The V gene is TRBV12-5, the J gene TRBJ2-1; possible D gene TRBD2, 7 bases. The V gene lost 0 bases and the J gene lost 5 bases, with 14 bases spanning the gap. CDR3 size: 16 residues. Germline-derived CDR1 and CDR2 are LGHNT and FRNRAP. As DNA, the CDR3 is TGTGCTAGTGGTTTGGTGGGGGCTAGCGGTCACAATGAGCAGTTCTTC. Translated: CASGLVGASGHNEQFF.

V gene TRBV12-5 combines with J gene TRBJ2-5, with D unresolved. The CDR3 runs 17 residues. CDR1 is LGHNT and CDR2 is FRNRAP in the germline V gene. Trimming cost V 0 bases and J 3 bases, with 17 bases left between them. CDR3 protein: CASGLVPSRSTKETQYF. The CDR3 nucleotides read TGTGCTAGTGGTTTGGTACCGTCGAGGAGTACTAAAGAGACCCAGTACTTC.

The chain employs TRBV27 and TRBJ1-2; D is undetermined. The CDR3 consists of 16 residues. V lost 1 base to trimming and J lost 1 base, with 13 bases between them. Germline CDR1 reads MNHEY; CDR2 reads SMNVEV (reference sequence). CDR3 nucleotide sequence: TGTGCCAGCAGTTTATTGGCGGGGTCAGTTAACTATGGCTACACCTTC. It translates to CASSLLAGSVNYGYTF.

The chain carries TRBV19 and TRBJ2-5; D not certain. The V end was cut by 5 bases, the J end by 1 base, with 11 bases between. CDR3 size: 14 residues. CDR1 LNHDA and CDR2 SQIVND come from the germline V gene (reference sequence). The CDR3: CASSRYGLQETQYF. The CDR3 coding sequence is TGTGCCAGTAGTCGCTACGGTCTCCAAGAGACCCAGTACTTC. The full variable domain, completed using reference TRBV19 and TRBJ2-5, is DGGITQSPKYLFRKEGQNVTLSCEQNLNHDAMYWYRQDPGQGLRLIYYSQIVNDFQKGDIAEGYSVSREKKESFPLTVTSAQKNPTAFYLCASSRYGLQETQYFGPGTRLLVL.

In this sample, this clone turned up a few times. The chain recombines TRBV23-1 with TRBJ1-2, with D perhaps TRBD1 (5 bases). TRBV23-1 is noted as an ORF with a role that remains uncertain. The CDR3 loop spans 16 amino acids. With 2 bases removed from V and 5 bases from J, the gap between germline ends came to 18 bases. CDR3 DNA sequence: TGCGCCAGCAGTCAAGCCCTACCCGACAGCATATATGGCTACACCTTC. It encodes CASSQALPDSIYGYTF.

The chain employs TRBV7-9 and TRBJ2-7; tentatively, D is TRBD1 (6 bases). There are 15 residues in the CDR3. The V and J ends lost 4 bases and 6 bases respectively, with 19 bases between them. From germline, CDR1 is SEHNR and CDR2 FQNEAQ (reference sequence). The CDR3 sequence: CASSSSGTMGSEQYF. The CDR3 nucleotides read TGTGCCAGCAGCTCATCCGGGACAATGGGGTCCGAGCAGTACTTC.

In its sample, this clone was seen a few times. The chain recombines TRBV2 with TRBJ2-3; D is possibly TRBD2 (5 bases). The germline gives CDR1 SNHLY, CDR2 FYNNEI. The CDR3 sequence is 11 residues long. Trimming took off 6 bases at V and 8 bases at J, with 9 bases between the two ends. CDR3 amino acids: CASRIEGTQYF. The DNA for the CDR3 is TGTGCCAGCAGAATAGAGGGTACGCAGTATTTT. Combining the CDR3 with reference TRBV2 and TRBJ2-3 gives the whole variable domain EPEVTQTPSHQVTQMGQEVILRCVPISNHLYFYWYRQILGQKVEFLVSFYNNEISEKSEIFDDQFSVERPDGSNFTLKIRSTKLEDSAMYFCASRIEGTQYFGPGTRLTVL.

This rearrangement joins TRBV15 to TRBJ2-1; 10 bases are shared with TRBD2. V lost 2 bases, J lost 6 bases, and 10 bases stayed unmatched. This CDR3 is 17 amino acids long. Per germline, CDR1 LNHNV and CDR2 YYDKDF (reference sequence). The CDR3 region is CATSRPPGLALANEQFF. CDR3 DNA: TGTGCCACCAGCAGACCCCCGGGACTAGCGTTGGCCAATGAGCAGTTCTTC.

This clone was recorded a few times. The chain employs TRBV5-6 and TRBJ1-2; unclear D gene. Trimming took 2 bases from V and 5 from J, leaving 10 bases between them. The CDR3 loop spans 13 amino acids. The germline V gene encodes CDR1 SGHDT and CDR2 YYEEEE. The CDR3 is CASSFMPAYGYTF. The CDR3 DNA reads as TGTGCCAGCAGCTTCATGCCAGCGTATGGCTACACCTTC.

On this clone: This CDR3 is also generated by other DNA sequences in the sample. CDR3 in amino acids: CASSPGTSNEQFF. In DNA, the CDR3 is TGTGCCAGCTCACCCGGGACTAGCAATGAGCAGTTCTTC. J is TRBJ2-1 and V is TRBV18, with TRBD2 matching over 8 bases. The CDR3 consists of 13 residues. The germline V gene encodes CDR1 KGHSH and CDR2 LQKENI. V lost 3 bases, J lost 6 bases, and 1 base stayed unmatched.

This chain links TRBV28 with TRBJ1-2; 10 positions agree with TRBD1. This CDR3 region has 15 residues. Germline V gene data show CDR1 as MDHEN and CDR2 as SYDVKM. J was trimmed by 6 bases and V by 6 bases; bases with no gene match: 10. The CDR3 reads CASRQGGTGDHGYTF. CDR3 sequence (DNA): TGTGCCAGCAGGCAAGGCGGGACAGGGGACCATGGCTACACCTTC.

V usage is TRBV28 and J usage is TRBJ1-1; 7 bases align to TRBD1. The V segment lost 0 bases and the J segment 1 base; nucleotides outside the gene matches: 2. This CDR3 comprises 15 residues. Germline V gene lookup returns CDR1 MDHEN and CDR2 SYDVKM. CDR3 DNA sequence: TGTGCCAGCAGTTTATGGACAGGGCCGAACACTGAAGCTTTCTTT. The encoded protein is CASSLWTGPNTEAFF.

Only a few counts were recorded for this clone. The gene calls are TRBV29-1 and TRBJ1-5; D is undetermined. CDR3 length: 13 amino acids. V was trimmed by 3 bases and J by 6 bases, leaving 12 bases between them. The V gene's germline CDR1 is SQVTM and CDR2 ANQGSEA. This CDR3 reads CSVEFEVCQPQHF. For the CDR3, the DNA is TGCAGCGTTGAGTTCGAGGTTTGTCAGCCCCAGCATTTT.

This sequence joins TRBV7-9 and TRBJ2-7; 14 positions match TRBD2. Germline V gives CDR1 SEHNR, CDR2 FQNEAQ (reference sequence). V shed 6 bases and J 6 bases; nucleotides not matched to a gene: 4. This CDR3 region has 14 residues. CDR3: CASSQTSGRAEQYF. CDR3 DNA: TGTGCCAGCAGTCAGACTAGCGGGAGGGCCGAGCAGTACTTC. The variable domain in full, with the rest retrieved from reference TRBV7-9 and TRBJ2-7, is DTGVSQNPRHKITKRGQNVTFRCDPISEHNRLYWYRQTLGQGPEFLTYFQNEAQLEKSRLLSDRFSAERPKGSFSTLEIQRTEQGDSAMYLCASSQTSGRAEQYFGPGTRLTVT.